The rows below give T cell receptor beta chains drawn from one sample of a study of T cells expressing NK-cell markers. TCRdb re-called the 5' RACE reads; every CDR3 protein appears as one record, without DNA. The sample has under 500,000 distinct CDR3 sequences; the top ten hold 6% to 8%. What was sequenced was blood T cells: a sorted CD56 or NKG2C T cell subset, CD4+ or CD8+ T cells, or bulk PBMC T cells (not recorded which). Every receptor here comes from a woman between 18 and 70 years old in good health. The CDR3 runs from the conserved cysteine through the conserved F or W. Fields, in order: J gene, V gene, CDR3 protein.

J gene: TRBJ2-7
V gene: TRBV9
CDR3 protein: CASSASGEVSYEQYF

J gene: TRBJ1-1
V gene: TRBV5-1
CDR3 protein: CASSFSLWQDPPFF

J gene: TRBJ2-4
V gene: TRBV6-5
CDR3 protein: CASSYSQGAAKNIQYF

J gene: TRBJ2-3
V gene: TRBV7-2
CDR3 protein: CASSSRVVGTDTQYF

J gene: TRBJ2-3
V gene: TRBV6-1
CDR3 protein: CASSPTITDTQYF

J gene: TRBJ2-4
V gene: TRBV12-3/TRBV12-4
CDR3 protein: CASTLAGTGGPRAKNIQYF

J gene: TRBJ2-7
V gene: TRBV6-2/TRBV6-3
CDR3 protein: CASSQLFAAGNYEQYF

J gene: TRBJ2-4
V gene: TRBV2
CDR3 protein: CASRDIAGGLQSYF

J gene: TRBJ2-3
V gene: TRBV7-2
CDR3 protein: CASSFTNTDTQYF

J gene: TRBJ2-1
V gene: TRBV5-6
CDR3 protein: CASSLDLQGASYNEQFF

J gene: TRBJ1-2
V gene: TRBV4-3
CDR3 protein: CASSQDRGIRGYTF

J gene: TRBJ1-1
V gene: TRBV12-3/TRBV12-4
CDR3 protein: CASSFKGFMNTEAFF

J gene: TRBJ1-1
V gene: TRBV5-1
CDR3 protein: CASSLELGNTEAFF

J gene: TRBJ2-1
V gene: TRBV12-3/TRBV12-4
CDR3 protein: CASSARTSGGPIF

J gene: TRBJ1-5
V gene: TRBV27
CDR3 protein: CASSPGQGGQHF

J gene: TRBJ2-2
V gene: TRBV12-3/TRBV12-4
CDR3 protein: CASSDSYTGELFF

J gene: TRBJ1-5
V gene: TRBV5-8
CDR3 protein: CASSPGNWAGHGQPQHF

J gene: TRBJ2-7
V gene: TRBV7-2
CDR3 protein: CASSTRSASYEQYF

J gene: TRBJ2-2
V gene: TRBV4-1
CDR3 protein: CASSPTSRYDTGELFF

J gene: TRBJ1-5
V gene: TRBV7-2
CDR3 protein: CASSSDGINQPQHF

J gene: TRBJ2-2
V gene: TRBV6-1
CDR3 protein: CASTIQNTGELFF

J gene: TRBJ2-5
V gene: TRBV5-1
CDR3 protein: CASSLASLAGLRLETQYF

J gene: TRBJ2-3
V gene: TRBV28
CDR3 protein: CASSRSGSPDTQYF

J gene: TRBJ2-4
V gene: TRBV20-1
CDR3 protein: CSARDGGKTGGVAKNIQYF

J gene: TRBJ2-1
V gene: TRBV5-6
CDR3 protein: CASSSPGGQFF

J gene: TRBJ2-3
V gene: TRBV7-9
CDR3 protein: CASSRGLNTDTQYF

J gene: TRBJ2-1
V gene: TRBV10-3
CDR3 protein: CAISGTGGINEQFF

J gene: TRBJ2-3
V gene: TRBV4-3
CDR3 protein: CASSQDYGGAADTQYF

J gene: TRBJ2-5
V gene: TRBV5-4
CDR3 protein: CASSYPGLAGERGETQYF

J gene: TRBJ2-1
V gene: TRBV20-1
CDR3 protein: CSAKAGSGFYNEQFF

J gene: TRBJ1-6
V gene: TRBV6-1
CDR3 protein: CASRLDRADWNSPLHF

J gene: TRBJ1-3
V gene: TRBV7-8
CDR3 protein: CASSGGQLGNTIYF

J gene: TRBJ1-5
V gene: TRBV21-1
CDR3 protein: CASVWGRSQPQHF

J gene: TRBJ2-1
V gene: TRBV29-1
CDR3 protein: CSTHRQYSYNEQFF

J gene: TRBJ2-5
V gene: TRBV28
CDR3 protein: CASSLTTSVIETQYF

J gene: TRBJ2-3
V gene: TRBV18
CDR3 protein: CASSPLNRRGDTDTQYF

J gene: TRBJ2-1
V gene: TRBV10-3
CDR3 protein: CAISDLQGARNEQFF

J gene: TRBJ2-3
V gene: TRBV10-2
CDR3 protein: CASTLKIDTDTQYF

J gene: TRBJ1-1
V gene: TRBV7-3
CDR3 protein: CASSLSLTIFATEAFF

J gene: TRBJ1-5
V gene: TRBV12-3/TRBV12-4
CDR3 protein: CASSPTRTGRNQPQHF

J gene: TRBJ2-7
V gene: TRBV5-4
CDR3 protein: CASSLAARVDEQYF

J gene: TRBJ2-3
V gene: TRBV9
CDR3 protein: CASSATAGTSTDTQYF

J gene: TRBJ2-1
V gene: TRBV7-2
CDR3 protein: CASSRDSPASNEQFF